This T cell receptor beta chain was recorded in a study of cytomegalovirus exposure and HLA in healthy donors. With 60 Vbeta and 13 Jbeta primers, the PCR was carried out. Clones were sequenced by immunoSEQ multiplex PCR, and TCRdb holds only the in-frame ones, with some missing. The sample shows about 130,000 clones, over 65% of them seen only once. The CDR3 length is 14 residues. V was clipped by 4 bases and J by 8 bases, with 15 bases between them. Per the germline V gene, CDR1 is SGHNT and CDR2 is YYREEE (reference sequence). V usage is TRBV5-4 and J usage is TRBJ1-4; D not resolved. The source is a man between 50 and 59 years old in good health and CMV-seronegative. The source material was PBMCs. The CDR3 reads CASSPGGPREKLFF. The CDR3 coding sequence is TGTGCCAGCAGCCCCGGAGGACCAAGGGAAAAACTGTTTTTT.